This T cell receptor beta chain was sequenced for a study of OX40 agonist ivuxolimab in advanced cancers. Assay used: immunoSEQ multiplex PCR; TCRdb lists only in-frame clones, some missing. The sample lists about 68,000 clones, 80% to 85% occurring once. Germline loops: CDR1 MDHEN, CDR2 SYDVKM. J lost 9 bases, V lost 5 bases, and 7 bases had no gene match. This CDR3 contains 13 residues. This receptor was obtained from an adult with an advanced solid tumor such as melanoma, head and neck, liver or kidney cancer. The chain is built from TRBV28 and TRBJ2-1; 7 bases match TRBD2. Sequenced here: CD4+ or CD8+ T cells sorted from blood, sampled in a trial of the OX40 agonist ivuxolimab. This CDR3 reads CASSPAGELEQFF. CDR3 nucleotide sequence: TGTGCCAGCAGTCCCGCGGGAGAACTTGAGCAGTTCTTC.